A selection of T cell receptor beta chains follows, all from one sample in a study of T cells in Graves' hyperthyroidism and ophthalmopathy. MiXCR, applied by TCRdb to the multiplex PCR reads, yields one record per CDR3 protein. The sample contains 300,000 to 450,000 distinct CDR3 sequences, less than 20% of which appear only once. Source material: blood. These receptors were obtained from a woman aged 18-29 years with Graves' hyperthyroidism that later progressed to Graves' ophthalmopathy. CDR3s include the opening cysteine and the closing phenylalanine or tryptophan. D genes are given only for firm matches. Some rows mark clone size as missing; the rest say once, few, many or name a class of expanded clone.

many	TRBD1	TRBV20-1	TRBJ1-2	TGCAGTGCTGGCCGGGACAGGGTTTTCTATGGCTACACCTTC	CSAGRDRVFYGYTF
many	-	TRBV6-1	TRBJ2-1	TGTGCCAGCACCGAGGGGAATGAGCAGTTCTTC	CASTEGNEQFF
-	-	TRBV28	TRBJ2-7	TGTGTCAGCAGTCGCTTAGTGGGACAACCCTACGAGCAGTACTTC	CVSSRLVGQPYEQYF
few	-	TRBV20-1	TRBJ1-1	TGCAGTGCTAGAGATCAGACAGTTGAAGCTTTCTTT	CSARDQTVEAFF
many	-	TRBV27	TRBJ2-7	TGTGCCAGCCAAGGGGGGGGAGGGGAGCAGTACTTC	CASQGGGGEQYF
many	-	TRBV7-9	TRBJ1-2	TGTGCCAGCAGCTTAGATGAGGGGTCGGACTATGGCTACACCTTC	CASSLDEGSDYGYTF
few	TRBD2	TRBV7-9	TRBJ2-1	TGTGCCAGCAGCTTAGTTCCGGGACTAGCGGCCCCAGAGCAGTTCTTC	CASSLVPGLAAPEQFF
-	-	TRBV27	TRBJ1-2	TGTGCCAGCGCCTTGGGCCAAGGGACGAACTATGGCTACACCTTC	CASALGQGTNYGYTF
-	-	TRBV6-1	TRBJ2-3	TGTGCCAGCAGCCTCAGGGGGGATCCTTGGGGCACAGATACGCAGTATTTT	CASSLRGDPWGTDTQYF
-	TRBD1	TRBV20-1	TRBJ2-1	TGCAGTGCTACTACCAGGACAGGAGTCTACAATGAGCAGTTCTTC	CSATTRTGVYNEQFF
few	TRBD2	TRBV7-2	TRBJ2-7	TGTGCCAGCAGCTTAGATCCCGGGACTAGGTTCTACGAGCAGTACTTC	CASSLDPGTRFYEQYF
many	-	TRBV7-2	TRBJ2-1	TGTGCCAGCAGCTCCCGGGGGATCTACTCCTACAATGAGCAGTTCTTC	CASSSRGIYSYNEQFF
many	-	TRBV4-1	TRBJ2-7	TGCGCCAGCAGCGCAATGACTTACAACGAGCAGTACTTC	CASSAMTYNEQYF
many	TRBD2	TRBV28	TRBJ2-7	TGTGCCAGCAGGCCAAGAGGCGGGAGGACCTACGAGCAGTACTTC	CASRPRGGRTYEQYF
many	-	TRBV12-3/TRBV12-4	TRBJ1-2	TGTGCCAGCAGTTTAGGGGACACAGGCTATGGCTACACCTTC	CASSLGDTGYGYTF
many	-	TRBV29-1	TRBJ2-5	TGCAGCGTTGAAATCGGGACAAGGGACCAAGAGACCCAGTACTTC	CSVEIGTRDQETQYF
many	TRBD1	TRBV4-1	TRBJ2-7	TGCGCCAGCAGCCCGGGGACAGGGCCCTTCTACGAGCAGTACTTC	CASSPGTGPFYEQYF
many	-	TRBV6-2/TRBV6-3	TRBJ2-2	TGTGCCACCCAGGGACGGCTCACCGGGGAGCTGTTTTTT	CATQGRLTGELFF
many	-	TRBV15	TRBJ2-5	TGTGCCACCAGCAGAAGTCATAGCGGTGAGGGCTATGAGACCCAGTACTTC	CATSRSHSGEGYETQYF
many	-	TRBV12-3/TRBV12-4	TRBJ2-7	TGTGCCAGCAGTTTAGCGGGCTTCGCCTACGAGCAGTACTTC	CASSLAGFAYEQYF
few	-	TRBV19	TRBJ1-5	TGTGCCAGTAGTCCCACTCCCGGGTCCCGAAATCAGCCCCAGCATTTT	CASSPTPGSRNQPQHF